These T cell receptor beta chains were read from a single sample in a study of type 1 and type 2 diabetes patients. TCRdb reprocessed the multiplex PCR reads with MiXCR, giving one entry per CDR3 protein. The sample includes approximately 260,000 distinct CDR3 sequences, roughly 44% seen only once; the top ten take roughly 15%. The sample taken for sequencing was peripheral blood mononuclear cells (PBMCs). The receptor source for this set is a man younger than 30 with type 2 diabetes. CDR3s include the opening cysteine and the closing phenylalanine or tryptophan. A D gene is named only where the DNA matches it firmly. The size of a clone is reported for some rows only, either as once, few or many, or as a class for expanded clones.

cdr3_aa: CASSESLGWNTGELFF
cdr3_nt: TGTGCCAGCAGTGAATCATTAGGCTGGAACACCGGGGAGCTGTTTTTT
cdr3_length: 16
d_call: -
v_call: TRBV25-1
j_call: TRBJ2-2
clone_size: few

cdr3_aa: CASRYSGGEQYF
cdr3_nt: TGTGCCAGCAGGTACTCAGGGGGCGAGCAGTACTTC
cdr3_length: 12
d_call: TRBD1
v_call: TRBV6-6
j_call: TRBJ2-7
clone_size: -

cdr3_aa: CAWDEPTGNSYEQYF
cdr3_nt: TGTGCCTGGGATGAACCGACAGGGAACTCCTACGAGCAGTACTTC
cdr3_length: 15
d_call: TRBD1
v_call: TRBV30
j_call: TRBJ2-7
clone_size: many

cdr3_aa: CASSLALRTDLYGYTF
cdr3_nt: TGTGCCAGCAGCTTAGCGCTACGGACAGACCTCTATGGCTACACCTTC
cdr3_length: 16
d_call: -
v_call: TRBV7-2
j_call: TRBJ1-2
clone_size: few

cdr3_aa: CASSQTGTPNSPLHF
cdr3_nt: TGTGCCAGCAGTCAAACCGGGACACCTAATTCACCCCTCCACTTT
cdr3_length: 15
d_call: -
v_call: TRBV7-2
j_call: TRBJ1-6
clone_size: few

cdr3_aa: CASSPTGGGYNEQFF
cdr3_nt: TGTGCCAGCAGCCCGACCGGGGGGGGCTACAATGAGCAGTTCTTC
cdr3_length: 15
d_call: TRBD2
v_call: TRBV7-9
j_call: TRBJ2-1
clone_size: -

cdr3_aa: CSARSEQSYNSPLHF
cdr3_nt: TGCAGTGCTAGAAGCGAACAATCCTATAATTCACCCCTCCACTTT
cdr3_length: 15
d_call: -
v_call: TRBV20-1
j_call: TRBJ1-6
clone_size: -

cdr3_aa: CASSLGTDRSNQPQHF
cdr3_nt: TGTGCCAGCAGCTTAGGGACAGACCGAAGCAATCAGCCCCAGCATTTT
cdr3_length: 16
d_call: -
v_call: TRBV7-2
j_call: TRBJ1-5
clone_size: few

cdr3_aa: CASSLRTATNTEAFF
cdr3_nt: TGTGCCAGTAGCCTTAGGACAGCGACGAACACTGAAGCTTTCTTT
cdr3_length: 15
d_call: -
v_call: TRBV19
j_call: TRBJ1-1
clone_size: many

cdr3_aa: CSVAGTGYTGELFF
cdr3_nt: TGCAGCGTGGCCGGGACAGGGTACACCGGGGAGCTGTTTTTT
cdr3_length: 14
d_call: TRBD1
v_call: TRBV29-1
j_call: TRBJ2-2
clone_size: -

cdr3_aa: CASSDGTLAGETGELFF
cdr3_nt: TGTGCCAGCAGTGACGGGACCCTAGCGGGGGAGACCGGGGAGCTGTTTTTT
cdr3_length: 17
d_call: TRBD2
v_call: TRBV2
j_call: TRBJ2-2
clone_size: -

cdr3_aa: CASTRQGMNTEAFF
cdr3_nt: TGTGCCAGTACCCGACAGGGGATGAACACTGAAGCTTTCTTT
cdr3_length: 14
d_call: TRBD1
v_call: TRBV19
j_call: TRBJ1-1
clone_size: -

cdr3_aa: CASSLKWGSGRATDTQYF
cdr3_nt: TGTGCCAGCAGCTTAAAATGGGGTAGCGGGAGGGCCACAGATACGCAGTATTTT
cdr3_length: 18
d_call: TRBD2
v_call: TRBV7-8
j_call: TRBJ2-3
clone_size: once

cdr3_aa: CSVGLGGTNEKLFF
cdr3_nt: TGCAGCGTCGGCTTGGGGGGGACTAATGAAAAACTGTTTTTT
cdr3_length: 14
d_call: -
v_call: TRBV29-1
j_call: TRBJ1-4
clone_size: few

cdr3_aa: CSVEAGTEQYF
cdr3_nt: TGCAGCGTTGAAGCGGGTACCGAGCAGTACTTC
cdr3_length: 11
d_call: -
v_call: TRBV29-1
j_call: TRBJ2-7
clone_size: -

cdr3_aa: CATSNSGGAKETQYF
cdr3_nt: TGTGCCACCAGTAATAGCGGGGGGGCTAAAGAGACCCAGTACTTC
cdr3_length: 15
d_call: TRBD2
v_call: TRBV24-1
j_call: TRBJ2-5
clone_size: -

cdr3_aa: CASSLTWDSYYGYTF
cdr3_nt: TGTGCCAGCAGTCTGACATGGGACAGCTACTATGGCTACACCTTC
cdr3_length: 15
d_call: TRBD1
v_call: TRBV28
j_call: TRBJ1-2
clone_size: -

cdr3_aa: CSARAGETQYF
cdr3_nt: TGCAGTGCTAGAGCCGGGGAGACCCAGTACTTC
cdr3_length: 11
d_call: -
v_call: TRBV20-1
j_call: TRBJ2-5
clone_size: many

cdr3_aa: CAWSSGRDTEAFF
cdr3_nt: TGTGCCTGGAGTTCGGGCAGGGACACTGAAGCTTTCTTT
cdr3_length: 13
d_call: -
v_call: TRBV30
j_call: TRBJ1-1
clone_size: many

cdr3_aa: CASSLTSGAFPQHF
cdr3_nt: TGTGCCAGCAGTCTGACATCAGGGGCCTTTCCCCAGCATTTT
cdr3_length: 14
d_call: -
v_call: TRBV6-2/TRBV6-3
j_call: TRBJ1-5
clone_size: -

cdr3_aa: CASRRAGTGPYEQYF
cdr3_nt: TGTGCCAGCAGACGGGCCGGGACAGGGCCGTACGAGCAGTACTTC
cdr3_length: 15
d_call: TRBD1
v_call: TRBV5-8
j_call: TRBJ2-7
clone_size: -

cdr3_aa: CASSLLLAGVAEQYF
cdr3_nt: TGTGCCAGCAGCCTCTTACTAGCGGGAGTTGCCGAGCAGTACTTC
cdr3_length: 15
d_call: TRBD2
v_call: TRBV10-2
j_call: TRBJ2-7
clone_size: -

cdr3_aa: CSVEDTSDEQYF
cdr3_nt: TGCAGCGTTGAAGATACATCGGACGAGCAGTACTTC
cdr3_length: 12
d_call: -
v_call: TRBV29-1
j_call: TRBJ2-7
clone_size: few

cdr3_aa: CASGLVGAVEQFF
cdr3_nt: TGTGCTAGTGGTTTAGTAGGGGCGGTTGAGCAGTTCTTC
cdr3_length: 13
d_call: -
v_call: TRBV12-5
j_call: TRBJ2-1
clone_size: -

cdr3_aa: CASSTDRTNTEAFF
cdr3_nt: TGTGCCAGTAGTACTGACAGGACGAACACTGAAGCTTTCTTT
cdr3_length: 14
d_call: -
v_call: TRBV19
j_call: TRBJ1-1
clone_size: many

cdr3_aa: CASASRENNEQFF
cdr3_nt: TGTGCCAGCGCCAGCCGGGAGAACAATGAGCAGTTCTTC
cdr3_length: 13
d_call: -
v_call: TRBV2
j_call: TRBJ2-1
clone_size: few

cdr3_aa: CSTQPETGEGKLFF
cdr3_nt: TGCAGCACCCAACCGGAGACAGGGGAGGGAAAACTGTTTTTT
cdr3_length: 14
d_call: TRBD1
v_call: TRBV20-1
j_call: TRBJ1-4
clone_size: few

cdr3_aa: CATSSYRAPANEQFF
cdr3_nt: TGTGCCACCAGTAGTTACAGGGCCCCGGCGAATGAGCAGTTCTTC
cdr3_length: 15
d_call: -
v_call: TRBV24-1
j_call: TRBJ2-1
clone_size: -

cdr3_aa: CASNQRTSYNEQFF
cdr3_nt: TGTGCCAGCAATCAAAGGACCTCCTACAATGAGCAGTTCTTC
cdr3_length: 14
d_call: -
v_call: TRBV6-2/TRBV6-3
j_call: TRBJ2-1
clone_size: -

cdr3_aa: CASRVSGTSTDTQYF
cdr3_nt: TGTGCCAGTAGGGTAAGCGGAACCAGCACAGATACGCAGTATTTT
cdr3_length: 15
d_call: -
v_call: TRBV19
j_call: TRBJ2-3
clone_size: -

cdr3_aa: CASSPGLALYNEQFF
cdr3_nt: TGTGCCAGCAGTCCAGGACTAGCGCTCTACAATGAGCAGTTCTTC
cdr3_length: 15
d_call: TRBD2
v_call: TRBV7-8
j_call: TRBJ2-1
clone_size: -

cdr3_aa: CASTRELNTEAFF
cdr3_nt: TGTGCCTCCACGAGGGAACTAAACACTGAAGCTTTCTTT
cdr3_length: 13
d_call: -
v_call: TRBV15
j_call: TRBJ1-1
clone_size: many

cdr3_aa: CASSFYICSARAQDSYEQYF
cdr3_nt: -
cdr3_length: 20
d_call: -
v_call: TRBV10-1
j_call: TRBJ2-7
clone_size: -

cdr3_aa: CASSIQGGHEQFF
cdr3_nt: TGTGCCAGTAGTATACAGGGGGGGCATGAGCAGTTCTTC
cdr3_length: 13
d_call: -
v_call: TRBV19
j_call: TRBJ2-1
clone_size: few

cdr3_aa: CASSQESASTDTQYF
cdr3_nt: TGTGCCAGCAGCCAAGAATCGGCTAGCACAGATACGCAGTATTTT
cdr3_length: 15
d_call: -
v_call: TRBV14
j_call: TRBJ2-3
clone_size: -

cdr3_aa: CASSYAGTDYGYTF
cdr3_nt: TGTGCCAGCAGTTACGCCGGGACTGACTATGGCTACACCTTC
cdr3_length: 14
d_call: -
v_call: TRBV6-5
j_call: TRBJ1-2
clone_size: -

cdr3_aa: CASANGASGRIYNEQFF
cdr3_nt: TGTGCCAGTGCCAACGGGGCTAGCGGGCGTATCTACAATGAGCAGTTCTTC
cdr3_length: 17
d_call: TRBD2
v_call: TRBV19
j_call: TRBJ2-1
clone_size: few

cdr3_aa: CASSLAQSDTQYF
cdr3_nt: TGTGCCAGCAGTTTAGCCCAGTCGGATACGCAGTATTTT
cdr3_length: 13
d_call: -
v_call: TRBV12-3/TRBV12-4
j_call: TRBJ2-3
clone_size: -

cdr3_aa: CASSLGVPLYGYTF
cdr3_nt: TGTGCCAGTAGCCTCGGCGTCCCCCTCTATGGCTACACCTTC
cdr3_length: 14
d_call: -
v_call: TRBV5-6
j_call: TRBJ1-2
clone_size: -

cdr3_aa: CASSDQAGGTTGELSF
cdr3_nt: TGCGCCAGCAGTGACCAAGCGGGGGGAACGACCGGGGAGCTGTCTTTT
cdr3_length: 16
d_call: TRBD2
v_call: TRBV10-2
j_call: TRBJ2-2
clone_size: -

cdr3_aa: CASSGTGRMYEQYF
cdr3_nt: TGTGCCAGCAGCGGGACAGGCCGGATGTACGAGCAGTACTTC
cdr3_length: 14
d_call: TRBD1
v_call: TRBV25-1
j_call: TRBJ2-7
clone_size: once

cdr3_aa: CASSLTVLEDSYEQYF
cdr3_nt: TGTGCCAGCAGCTTAACGGTTCTTGAGGACTCCTACGAGCAGTACTTC
cdr3_length: 16
d_call: -
v_call: TRBV7-2
j_call: TRBJ2-7
clone_size: -

cdr3_aa: CASSVRQGSGYTF
cdr3_nt: TGTGCCAGCAGCGTTAGACAGGGATCTGGCTACACCTTC
cdr3_length: 13
d_call: TRBD1
v_call: TRBV6-6
j_call: TRBJ1-2
clone_size: -

cdr3_aa: CASSGLAGVGSEQYF
cdr3_nt: TGTGCCAGTAGTGGACTAGCGGGAGTGGGGTCCGAGCAGTACTTC
cdr3_length: 15
d_call: TRBD2
v_call: TRBV19
j_call: TRBJ2-7
clone_size: -

cdr3_aa: CASSRTGQGIYEQYF
cdr3_nt: TGTGCCAGCAGCCGCACGGGACAGGGAATCTACGAGCAGTACTTC
cdr3_length: 15
d_call: TRBD1
v_call: TRBV7-2
j_call: TRBJ2-7
clone_size: few

cdr3_aa: CASSQGGGLETQYF
cdr3_nt: TGTGCCAGCAGTCAGGGAGGGGGATTAGAGACCCAGTACTTC
cdr3_length: 14
d_call: -
v_call: TRBV6-5
j_call: TRBJ2-5
clone_size: few

cdr3_aa: CAWRGTNSNSPLHF
cdr3_nt: TGTGCCTGGAGGGGAACGAACTCTAATTCACCCCTCCACTTT
cdr3_length: 14
d_call: -
v_call: TRBV30
j_call: TRBJ1-6
clone_size: few

cdr3_aa: CASSSGTFPGGYEQYF
cdr3_nt: TGTGCCAGCAGCTCAGGCACCTTCCCGGGGGGCTACGAGCAGTACTTC
cdr3_length: 16
d_call: TRBD2
v_call: TRBV28
j_call: TRBJ2-7
clone_size: -